The T cell receptor beta chain described here comes from a study of beta chain features in type 1 diabetes. The isolated RNA, all of it, was reverse transcribed, so expressed TCRB transcripts were what got sequenced. The method was immunoSEQ multiplex PCR; TCRdb's version includes in-frame clones alone and lacks a portion of them. The data contain about 40,000 clones, about half of them singletons. This CDR3 spans 13 amino acids. Germline CDR1 GTSNPN, CDR2 SVGIG (reference sequence). V was cut by 2 bases and J by 9 bases, with 14 bases left in between. Only one heparinised blood draw was taken per donor, and its volume averaged about 116 mL.

This TCR was sampled from a woman between 18 and 29 years old in good health. The chain couples TRBV30 to TRBJ2-1; D not certain. Sequenced: central memory CD4+ T cells from blood. The CDR3 DNA is TGTGCCTGGAGTTCGGGTACGGTGGCTGAGCAGTTCTTC. Amino acid sequence: CAWSSGTVAEQFF.